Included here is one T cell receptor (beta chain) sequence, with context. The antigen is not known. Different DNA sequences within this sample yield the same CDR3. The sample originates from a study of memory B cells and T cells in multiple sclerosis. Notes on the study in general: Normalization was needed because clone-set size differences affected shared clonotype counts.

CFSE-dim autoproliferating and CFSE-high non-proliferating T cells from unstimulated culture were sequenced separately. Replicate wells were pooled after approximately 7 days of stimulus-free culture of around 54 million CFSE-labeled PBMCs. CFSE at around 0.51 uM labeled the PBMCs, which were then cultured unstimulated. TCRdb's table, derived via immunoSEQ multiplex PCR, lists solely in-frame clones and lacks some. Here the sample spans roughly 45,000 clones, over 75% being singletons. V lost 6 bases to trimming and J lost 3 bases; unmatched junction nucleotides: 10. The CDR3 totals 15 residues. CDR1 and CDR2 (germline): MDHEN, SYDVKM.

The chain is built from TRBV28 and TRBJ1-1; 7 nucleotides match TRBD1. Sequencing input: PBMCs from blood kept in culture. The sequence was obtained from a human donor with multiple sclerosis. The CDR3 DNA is TGTGCCAGCAGCCCGAGGGGCAGGGGGGACACTGAAGCTTTCTTT. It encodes CASSPRGRGDTEAFF. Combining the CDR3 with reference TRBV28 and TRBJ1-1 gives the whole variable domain DVKVTQSSRYLVKRTGEKVFLECVQDMDHENMFWYRQDPGLGLRLIYFSYDVKMKEKGDIPEGYSVSREKKERFSLILESASTNQTSMYLCASSPRGRGDTEAFFGQGTRLTVV.